This T cell receptor (beta chain) emerged from a study of blood T cell repertoires in COVID-19. About the study: Researchers got acute and convalescent COVID-19 samples from the United States, Italy and Spain.

Trimming stripped 8 bases from V and 0 bases from J, with 17 bases between. Germline CDR1 reads LNHDA; CDR2 reads SQIVND (reference sequence). The CDR3 is 16 amino acids. The authors' processing: For nucleated cells, counts were estimated from reference gene primer amplification. Libraries were prepared by immunoSEQ multiplex PCR; TCRdb keeps only in-frame clonotypes and omits some of them. Clonal size and the V and J genes are those of that table, whereas D and trimming came from the DNA. Of about 440,000 clones in the sample, about nine tenths were seen once. Followed over time, Seattle patients had been enrolled while infection was active.

The receptor was isolated from a woman between 45 and 60 years old with COVID-19, enrolled during active disease. Sample: peripheral blood. This sequence joins TRBV19 and TRBJ1-5, with D maybe TRBD1 (6 bases). The chain's CDR3 is CASSRTALYSNQPQHF. The DNA for the CDR3 is TGTGCCAGTTCCCGGACAGCGCTTTATAGCAATCAGCCCCAGCATTTT.